These T cell receptor beta chains were read from a single sample in a study of T cell responses to AZD1222 COVID-19 vaccine. Clones were sequenced by immunoSEQ multiplex PCR, and TCRdb holds only the in-frame ones, with some missing. The sample lists some 190,000 clones, approximately 94% occurring once. The source was peripheral blood, collected 28 days after the second dose of the MenACWY control vaccine. These receptors all come from an adult who received the MenACWY meningococcal vaccine as a control. CDR3s include the opening cysteine and the closing phenylalanine or tryptophan. The D gene is left open where the match is weak. Size tells how often a clone was seen (once, few, many) or the class of an expanded clone, and some rows leave it out.

j_gene,d_gene,len,v_gene,abundance,CDR3nt,CDR3aa
TRBJ2-7,TRBD2,13,TRBV5-1,NA,TGCGCCAGCAGCTCGGGACTAGCCTACGAGCAGTACTTC,CASSSGLAYEQYF
TRBJ2-7,TRBD1,17,TRBV4-3,once,TGCGCCAGCAGCCAAGATATTGGGACAGGGGGCTCCTACGAGCAGTACTTC,CASSQDIGTGGSYEQYF
TRBJ1-2,TRBD1,14,TRBV6-2/TRBV6-3,NA,TGTGCCAGCAGTTTCTCGGGACAGGGAGATGGCTACACCTTC,CASSFSGQGDGYTF
TRBJ1-4,TRBD1,18,TRBV5-8,NA,TGTGCCAGCAGCTTGGTCATGACAGGGTTTGTGGCTAATGAAAAACTGTTTTTT,CASSLVMTGFVANEKLFF
TRBJ2-7,TRBD1,13,TRBV5-1,NA,TGCGCCAGTGTGCCGGACAGGGGCGACGAGCAGTACTTC,CASVPDRGDEQYF
TRBJ1-6,TRBD1,15,TRBV30,NA,TGTGCCTGGGGGAGACAGGGAATTCGTGACTCACCCCTCCACTTT,CAWGRQGIRDSPLHF
TRBJ2-7,NA,15,TRBV10-3,NA,TGTGCCATCAGACCGCCAGGGGGGGGCTGGGACGAGCAGTACTTC,CAIRPPGGGWDEQYF
TRBJ2-7,TRBD1,14,TRBV13,once,TGTGCCAGCAGCTTACCGGACAGGGTCTACGAGCAGTACTTC,CASSLPDRVYEQYF
TRBJ1-5,NA,13,TRBV6-5,NA,TGTGCCAGCAGTCCACGTAGCAATCAGCCCCAGCATTTT,CASSPRSNQPQHF
TRBJ2-2,NA,12,TRBV6-5,NA,TGTGCCAGCGACAGGAACACCGGGGAGCTGTTTTTT,CASDRNTGELFF
TRBJ2-5,TRBD2,17,TRBV6-2/TRBV6-3,NA,TGTGCCAGCAGTTACCGGGGGCTAGCGGGGGAAAAAGAGACCCAGTACTTC,CASSYRGLAGEKETQYF
TRBJ2-1,NA,17,TRBV4-2,NA,TGTGCCAGCAGCCAGCCTCAGGATTTCCGCTCCTACAATGAGCAGTTCTTC,CASSQPQDFRSYNEQFF
TRBJ2-7,NA,14,TRBV27,few,TGTGCCAGCAGGAGACAGACAGTATCCTACGAGCAGTACTTC,CASRRQTVSYEQYF
TRBJ2-7,TRBD1,15,TRBV9,NA,TGTGCCAGCAGCGTAGAGGGACAGGGGACCCACGAGCAGTACTTC,CASSVEGQGTHEQYF